This T cell receptor (beta chain) comes out of a study of neurological immune-mediated disorders. General study findings and limits: There were no CDR3 amino acid sequences shared by expanded clones across subjects, a result suggesting private repertoires in all groups.

The authors made cDNA by 5'RACE with 10-nucleotide random UMIs. Every sequencing run produced over 200 million TCR-beta sequences, and the sequences from any one run covered 15-18 subjects. In TCRdb, the 5' RACE reads were re-called with MiXCR into one record per CDR3 protein. The repertoire holds approximately 89,000 distinct CDR3 sequences, with less than 15% as singletons. Indicated time point: longitudinal time-point 2. Unsorted libraries were derived from 2 million PBMCs stored at -80 C. Germline V gene lookup returns CDR1 DFQATT and CDR2 SNEGSKA (reference sequence). The CDR3 totals 14 residues. The germline V and J ends were trimmed by 3 bases and 5 bases, with 16 bases remaining between them. This clonotype was picked up many times. Its antigen remains unknown.

The TCR comes from a female donor with HTLV-1-associated myelopathy (HAM/TSP). Sequenced input: PBMCs. The V call is TRBV20-1, the J call TRBJ1-2; weak D call: TRBD1 (5 bases). CDR3 DNA: TGCAGTGCTAGTCGCAGGGATGGACTTTATGGCTACACCTTC. Translation: CSASRRDGLYGYTF.